Below are 26 T cell receptor beta chains sequenced from a single sample in a study of spatial heterogeneity in lung cancer. One entry per CDR3 protein results from TCRdb running MiXCR on the 5' RACE reads. The data hold roughly 120,000 distinct CDR3 sequences, with 9% to 15% observed a single time. Time point denoted: blood at routine non-recurrence follow-up after resection. In each case, whole RNA from tumor, nontumor lung or frozen PBMC was sequenced unsorted. Sample: PBMCs, taken at follow-up. These receptors were taken from a male donor with early-stage non-small cell lung cancer.

This chain connects TRBV28 to TRBJ2-7, with a possible D match to TRBD2 (6 bases). The V gene lost 5 bases and the J gene lost 2 bases, with 16 bases spanning the gap. CDR3 length: 15 residues. CDR1 and CDR2 from the germline V gene are MDHEN and SYDVKM. CDR3 residues: CASSRSGGGAYEQYF. The CDR3 region has the DNA TGTGCCAGCAGTAGGAGTGGCGGAGGGGCCTACGAGCAGTACTTC.

This clonotype was counted only a few times. The CDR3 is CASRITGAMLSYNEQFF. DNA of the CDR3: TGTGCCAGCAGAATTACGGGGGCAATGCTATCCTACAATGAGCAGTTCTTC. The chain uses TRBV28 and TRBJ2-1; perhaps D is TRBD1 or TRBD2 (6 bases each). Germline V CDR1 and CDR2: MDHEN, SYDVKM. CDR3 length: 17 amino acids. Trimming took 6 bases from V and 1 from J, leaving 19 bases between them.

This clonotype was counted ten times or more. The chain is built from TRBV5-1 and TRBJ2-1; D may correspond to TRBD1 or TRBD2 (5 bases each). V lost 3 bases to trimming and J lost 5 bases, with 12 bases between them. Germline V gives CDR1 SGHRS, CDR2 YFSETQ. This CDR3 has 14 residues. CDR3 sequence: CASSSGTTHNEQFF. DNA for the CDR3: TGCGCCAGCAGCTCTGGGACCACCCACAATGAGCAGTTCTTC.

This clonotype was seen more than once but under ten times. The rearrangement joins TRBV7-6 to TRBJ2-7; no definite D call. Germline CDR1 and CDR2: SGHVS and FNYEAQ. V dropped 7 bases and J dropped 2 bases, with 12 bases sitting between them. The CDR3 contains 13 residues. CDR3 in amino acids: CASTLDRTYEQYF. The CDR3 bases are TGTGCCAGCACCTTGGACCGGACCTACGAGCAGTACTTC. Supplemented by reference TRBV7-6 and TRBJ2-7, the full variable domain reads GAGVSQSPRYKVTKRGQDVALRCDPISGHVSLYWYRQALGQGPEFLTYFNYEAQQDKSGLPNDRFSAERPEGSISTLTIQRTEQRDSAMYRCASTLDRTYEQYFGPGTRLTVT.

There are many counts of this clonotype. The CDR3 nucleotides read TGTGCCAGCAGCCCTGACTTGTCACCCCTCCACTTT. Amino acids: CASSPDLSPLHF. The chain carries TRBV7-2 and TRBJ1-6; D not certain. Per the germline V gene, CDR1 is SGHTA and CDR2 is FQGNSA. Trimming cost V 5 bases and J 10 bases, with 9 bases left between them. This CDR3 is 12 amino acids long.

Notes on this clonotype: Because the CDR3 is missing its conserved closing phenylalanine or tryptophan, this is likely a read error. The V call is TRBV5-1, the J call TRBJ2-3; 8 positions agree with TRBD2. The junction had 4 bases not matched to a gene; V was cut back by 3 bases and J by 4 bases. Germline V gene lookup returns CDR1 SGHRS and CDR2 YFSETQ. This CDR3 is 14 amino acids long. The CDR3 is CASSWRTSSDTQYL. The CDR3 DNA sequence: TGCGCCAGCAGCTGGAGGACTAGCTCAGATACGCAGTATCTT.

The J gene is TRBJ2-7, the V gene TRBV5-1; TRBD2 agrees at 7 bases. In germline, CDR1 is SGHRS, CDR2 YFSETQ. J was trimmed by 3 bases and V by 4 bases; bases with no gene match: 4. The CDR3 is made up of 13 amino acids. The CDR3, as DNA: TGCGCCAGCAGCAGCACGGGAGGCTACGAGCAGTACTTC. Translating gives CASSSTGGYEQYF.

This rearrangement joins TRBV28 to TRBJ1-5, with D maybe TRBD1 (5 bases). There are 11 residues in the CDR3. Germline CDR1 reads MDHEN; CDR2 reads SYDVKM. V gave up 6 bases and J gave up 7 bases, with 7 bases separating them. Here the CDR3 DNA reads TGTGCCAGCAGCTGGGGGCAGCCCCAGCATTTT. This gives the protein CASSWGQPQHF.

This clonotype was seen repeatedly, ten times or more. The V gene is TRBV12-3 or TRBV12-4, the J gene TRBJ1-6; D is ambiguous. The length of the CDR3 is 18 residues. V lost 5 bases, J lost 0 bases, and 17 bases lay in between. The CDR3 is CASSPLLYWSSYNSPLHF. The CDR3 DNA follows: TGTGCCAGCAGTCCCCTACTTTACTGGAGCTCCTATAATTCACCCCTCCACTTT.

This clonotype was counted only a few times. The chain combines TRBV3-1 with TRBJ2-2; D gene ambiguous. Trimming removed 4 bases at V and 4 bases at J, with 13 bases between. Germline V gene data show CDR1 as LGHDT and CDR2 as YNNKEL (reference sequence). CDR3 length: 15 amino acids. The CDR3 loop reads CASSPRGRSTGELFF. For the CDR3, the DNA is TGTGCCAGCAGCCCCCGTGGCCGATCCACCGGGGAGCTGTTTTTT.

This clonotype was recorded at least ten times. The J gene is TRBJ1-5, the V gene TRBV28, with D possibly matching TRBD1 (6 bases). V dropped 2 bases and J dropped 5 bases, with 10 bases sitting between them. CDR3 length equals 14 residues. Per the germline V gene, CDR1 is MDHEN and CDR2 is SYDVKM. The DNA for the CDR3 is TGTGCCAGCAGTTTAGGGGACACGCATCAGCCCCAGCATTTT. Its protein is CASSLGDTHQPQHF.

The genes are TRBV7-2 and TRBJ2-7; unclear D gene. V dropped 5 bases and J dropped 3 bases, with 17 bases sitting between them. CDR1 and CDR2 (germline): SGHTA, FQGNSA. CDR3 length equals 15 residues. CDR3 region: CASSPRPGPYYEQYF. Written as DNA, the CDR3 is TGTGCCAGCAGCCCCAGACCGGGCCCCTACTACGAGCAGTACTTC.

This rearrangement joins TRBV29-1 to TRBJ1-1, with D hard to call. Germline CDR1 and CDR2: SQVTM and ANQGSEA. The CDR3 is 13 residues long. Trimming shortened V by 7 bases and J by 6 bases, and 18 bases separated the two germline ends. CDR3 DNA: TGCAGCGCCCTACAAGGTCTGGGCGCTGAAGCTTTCTTT. Protein product: CSALQGLGAEAFF.

The chain has TRBV12-5 and TRBJ1-1; no clear D gene. V shed 1 base and J shed 3 bases, with 6 bases lying between them. Germline CDR1 LGHNT, CDR2 FRNRAP. The CDR3 extends over 13 amino acids. The CDR3 DNA reads TGTGCTAGTGGTTTGGGCGGTTACACTGAAGCTTTCTTT. This sequence encodes CASGLGGYTEAFF.

This clonotype was counted at least ten times. The chain carries TRBV27 and TRBJ1-3, with a weak D call TRBD1 (6 bases). Trimming removed 6 bases at V and 2 bases at J, with 14 bases between. Germline loops: CDR1 MNHEY, CDR2 SMNVEV (reference sequence). This CDR3 comprises 15 residues. This CDR3 is CASRPTGLPGNTIYF. Written as DNA, the CDR3 is TGTGCCAGCAGGCCAACAGGGCTTCCTGGAAACACCATATATTTT.

This clonotype has only a few counts. The chain recombines TRBV7-2 with TRBJ1-1, with a weak D call TRBD1 (6 bases). The CDR3 spans 14 residues. Germline V CDR1 and CDR2: SGHTA, FQGNSA. V dropped 5 bases and J dropped 2 bases, with 12 bases sitting between them. The CDR3 bases are TGTGCCAGCAGCCCTCAGGGGACCAACACTGAAGCTTTCTTT. Translated: CASSPQGTNTEAFF.

The sample holds many counts of this clonotype. V gene TRBV3-1 combines with J gene TRBJ1-4; TRBD1 agrees at 9 bases. CDR3 length equals 14 residues. CDR1 is LGHDT, CDR2 YNNKEL, per germline (reference sequence). Losses at the gene ends were 5 bases for V and 6 bases for J; bases not matched to a gene: 4. CDR3 residues: CASSLTGGYEKLFF. The CDR3, as DNA: TGTGCCAGCAGCTTGACAGGGGGATATGAAAAACTGTTTTTT.

This clonotype was counted ten times or more. The chain recombines TRBV14 with TRBJ2-3; possibly TRBD1 for D (5 bases). The germline V gene encodes CDR1 SGHDN and CDR2 FVKESK. This CDR3 spans 18 amino acids. V was shortened by 4 bases and J by 3 bases, with 23 bases between the two germline ends. The CDR3 region is CASSLLTSFGAGTDTQYF. The CDR3 DNA reads TGTGCCAGCAGCCTTCTGACGTCGTTTGGGGCAGGGACAGATACGCAGTATTTT.

This chain links TRBV9 with TRBJ2-5; either TRBD1 or TRBD2 may supply D (5 bases each). The germline V and J ends were trimmed by 3 bases and 4 bases, with 16 bases remaining between them. The CDR3 is 15 residues long. The germline CDR1 and CDR2 sequences are SGDLS and YYNGEE. CDR3 residues: CASSAGPRGLETQYF. CDR3 sequence (DNA): TGTGCCAGCAGCGCAGGTCCTCGGGGCCTAGAGACCCAGTACTTC.

This chain's CDR3 is CASSLASIQETQYF. Here the CDR3 DNA reads TGCGCCAGCAGCTTGGCCAGTATTCAAGAGACCCAGTACTTC. J is TRBJ2-5 and V is TRBV5-1; D is unresolved. This CDR3 has 14 amino acids. Germline V gene data show CDR1 as SGHRS and CDR2 as YFSETQ. V lost 0 bases and J lost 2, with 8 bases in between.

This clonotype occurred a few times. This chain uses TRBV18 with TRBJ1-1; D is unclear. This CDR3 has 14 residues. Trimming stripped 3 bases from V and 0 bases from J, with 8 bases between. Germline CDR1 KGHSH, CDR2 LQKENI. CDR3 in amino acids: CASSPQKMNTEAFF. CDR3 bases: TGTGCCAGCTCACCCCAGAAGATGAACACTGAAGCTTTCTTT.

This clonotype occurred a few times. The V gene is TRBV5-5, the J gene TRBJ2-6, with a weak D call TRBD2 (5 bases). This CDR3 has 15 residues. V shed 5 bases and J shed 0 bases, with 9 bases lying between them. Germline CDR1 SGHKS, CDR2 YYEKEE (reference sequence). CDR3 in DNA: TGTGCCAGCAGATCAACTAGCTCTGGGGCCAACGTCCTGACTTTC. Its translation is CASRSTSSGANVLTF.

The chain uses TRBV7-9 and TRBJ1-1, with a possible D match to TRBD1 (6 bases). The CDR3 runs to 18 residues. The V and J ends lost 6 bases and 0 bases respectively, with 23 bases between them. Germline loops: CDR1 SEHNR, CDR2 FQNEAQ (reference sequence). CDR3 in amino acids: CASRGPLKGVGMNTEAFF. CDR3 nucleotide sequence: TGTGCCAGCAGGGGCCCGTTGAAGGGGGTTGGGATGAACACTGAAGCTTTCTTT.

V and J are TRBV10-3 and TRBJ1-3; D may be TRBD1 (6 bases). Per the germline V gene, CDR1 is ENHRY and CDR2 is SYGVKD. With 4 bases removed from V and 4 bases from J, the gap between germline ends came to 11 bases. The CDR3 is made up of 14 amino acids. CDR3 amino acids: CAISGWGAGNTIYF. The CDR3, as DNA: TGTGCCATCAGTGGATGGGGGGCCGGAAACACCATATATTTT.

The chain carries TRBV5-4 and TRBJ2-3; 7 nucleotides match TRBD1. In germline, CDR1 is SGHNT, CDR2 YYREEE (reference sequence). The CDR3 contains 15 residues. Trimming took 4 bases from V and 2 from J; bases not matched to a gene: 7. Written as DNA, the CDR3 is TGTGCCAGCAGCCCGGACAGGACTTACACAGATACGCAGTATTTT. Its translation is CASSPDRTYTDTQYF.

The chain couples TRBV10-1 to TRBJ2-2; the match to TRBD2 covers 7 bases. Losses at the gene ends were 10 bases for V and 0 bases for J; bases not matched to a gene: 8. This CDR3 comprises 15 residues. Germline V CDR1 and CDR2: WNHNN, SYGVQD (reference sequence). CDR3 region: CANQPGTTNTGELFF. The CDR3 DNA is TGCGCCAACCAACCCGGGACTACGAACACCGGGGAGCTGTTTTTT.